These T cell receptor beta chains were read from a single sample in a study of post-analysis software for immune sequencing data. TCRdb processed the PCR reads anew with MiXCR; each CDR3 protein has one entry. Here the sample spans some 690,000 distinct CDR3 sequences, roughly 27% being singletons. The sample was blood. These receptors were obtained from a girl aged 10 to 17 with multiple sclerosis. The CDR3 runs from the conserved cysteine through the conserved F or W. Fields, in order: clone size, V gene, CDR3 protein. The size field is filled for only some rows; it gives once, few, many or a size class.

abundance: NA; v_gene: TRBV4-1; CDR3aa: CASSRQGSGTEAFF
abundance: few; v_gene: TRBV6-1; CDR3aa: CASSRVRETQYF
abundance: NA; v_gene: TRBV6-5; CDR3aa: CASSRDPPGEKLFF
abundance: few; v_gene: TRBV12-3/TRBV12-4; CDR3aa: CASITGTGSGGDTQYF
abundance: few; v_gene: TRBV3-1; CDR3aa: CASSRRLAGGDNEQFF
abundance: NA; v_gene: TRBV4-3; CDR3aa: CASSLSGDRGGEKLFF
abundance: few; v_gene: TRBV12-3/TRBV12-4; CDR3aa: CASSGTGGLNEQYF
abundance: NA; v_gene: TRBV20-1; CDR3aa: CSAEGGLAGGEETQYF
abundance: few; v_gene: TRBV27; CDR3aa: CASTPTGWVNQPQHF
abundance: NA; v_gene: TRBV20-1; CDR3aa: CSASGPNADTQYF
abundance: NA; v_gene: TRBV5-1; CDR3aa: CASSYGKTTGELFF
abundance: NA; v_gene: TRBV11-2; CDR3aa: CASSFREYGYTF
abundance: NA; v_gene: TRBV18; CDR3aa: CASSPLPGTPNWNTEAFF
abundance: few; v_gene: TRBV7-9; CDR3aa: CASRPTGRETQYF
abundance: few; v_gene: TRBV20-1; CDR3aa: CSLRDSNQPQHF
abundance: NA; v_gene: TRBV7-2; CDR3aa: CASQNSRLAGGEQYF
abundance: NA; v_gene: TRBV6-6; CDR3aa: CASRPVGIPNEQFF
abundance: few; v_gene: TRBV7-2; CDR3aa: CASSYLPGGEETQYF
abundance: NA; v_gene: TRBV29-1; CDR3aa: CSVWLRGKNIQYF
abundance: few; v_gene: TRBV9; CDR3aa: CASSARDVVGNTIYF
abundance: NA; v_gene: TRBV5-1; CDR3aa: CASSSSRLVSATPEQYF
abundance: NA; v_gene: TRBV19; CDR3aa: CASSTFGTGNNEQFF
abundance: NA; v_gene: TRBV4-3; CDR3aa: CASSQGPGTVTYEQYF
abundance: NA; v_gene: TRBV3-1; CDR3aa: CASSPRDSGALNYGYTF
abundance: NA; v_gene: TRBV6-1; CDR3aa: CASSAFLQGGEQYF
abundance: NA; v_gene: TRBV7-2; CDR3aa: CASSPQHGQGPGDTQYF
abundance: NA; v_gene: TRBV11-2; CDR3aa: CASSLGPRGAGELFF
abundance: few; v_gene: TRBV10-3; CDR3aa: CATGEGNGIGDTQYF
abundance: NA; v_gene: TRBV7-9; CDR3aa: CASSPKWDDSASNQPQHF
abundance: NA; v_gene: TRBV20-1; CDR3aa: CSATRGTGGGETQYF
abundance: few; v_gene: TRBV4-3; CDR3aa: CASSPLGTGGSHSPLHF